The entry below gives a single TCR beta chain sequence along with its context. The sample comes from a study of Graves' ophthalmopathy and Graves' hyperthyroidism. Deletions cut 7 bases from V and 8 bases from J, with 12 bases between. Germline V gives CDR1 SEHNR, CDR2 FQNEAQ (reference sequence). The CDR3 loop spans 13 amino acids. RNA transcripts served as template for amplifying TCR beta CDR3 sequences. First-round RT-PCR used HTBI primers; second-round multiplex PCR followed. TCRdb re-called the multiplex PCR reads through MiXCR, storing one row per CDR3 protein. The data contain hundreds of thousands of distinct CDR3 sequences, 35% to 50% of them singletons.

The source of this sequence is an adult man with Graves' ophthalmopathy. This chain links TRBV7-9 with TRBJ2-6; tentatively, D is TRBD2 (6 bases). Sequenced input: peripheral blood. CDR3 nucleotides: TGTGCCAGCACCAAGAGCGGGTCCAACGTCCTGACTTTC. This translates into CASTKSGSNVLTF.